This record looks at one T cell receptor (beta chain) sequence and its context. This specimen belongs to a study of shared clonotypes between healthy human individuals. Clones were sequenced by immunoSEQ multiplex PCR, and TCRdb holds only the in-frame ones, with some missing. The repertoire holds approximately 2.3 million clones, with more than 85% as singletons. The CDR3 contains 14 residues. The germline V gene encodes CDR1 MDHEN and CDR2 SYDVKM. V lost 3 bases and J lost 5, with 11 bases in between. The sequence was obtained from a man between 18 and 35 years old in good health. Some clones in this sample may be carry-over from other donors' samples. This chain links TRBV28 with TRBJ1-5, with D maybe TRBD1 (6 bases). Sequenced: naive CD4+ T cells from PBMCs. Sample subset: CD45RA+ positively selected. The CDR3 nucleotides read TGTGCCAGCAGTTTTACAGGGTTGGATCAGCCCCAGCATTTT. This translates into CASSFTGLDQPQHF. Variable domain in full (rest from reference TRBV28 and TRBJ1-5): DVKVTQSSRYLVKRTGEKVFLECVQDMDHENMFWYRQDPGLGLRLIYFSYDVKMKEKGDIPEGYSVSREKKERFSLILESASTNQTSMYLCASSFTGLDQPQHFGDGTRLSIL.